A single sample is the source of the 3 T cell receptor beta chains below, sequenced in a study of blood T cell repertoires in COVID-19. The protocol was immunoSEQ multiplex PCR, while the TCRdb copy is restricted to in-frame clones and leaves out a portion. The sample lists roughly 120,000 clones, approximately 80% seen once, with approximately 12% in the top ten. The sample comprised peripheral blood. The origin of the receptors is a woman aged 55 to 70 with acute or convalescent COVID-19.

V is TRBV30 and J is TRBJ1-3; D gene ambiguous. The germline CDR1 and CDR2 sequences are GTSNPN and SVGIG (reference sequence). The CDR3 covers 16 residues. Between the trimmed V and J ends, which lost 3 bases and 3 bases, there was a span of 18 bases. This CDR3 is CAWRALGEGFGNTIYF. The DNA of the CDR3 is TGTGCCTGGAGGGCCCTAGGTGAAGGATTTGGAAACACCATATATTTT.

Concerning this clone: Since no conserved phenylalanine or tryptophan closes the CDR3, a read error is the likely cause. No DNA is shown, since the ends of the CDR3 on it are uncertain; the CDR3 is the one TCRdb lists. The rearrangement uses TRBV6-4 and TRBJ1-4. The CDR3 sequence runs 10 residues, both termini included. Germline lookup yields CDR1 MRHNA and CDR2 SNTAGT. CDR3 protein: CASSDSDEAL.

The chain couples TRBV4-2 to TRBJ1-1; D possibly corresponds to TRBD1 (6 bases). Germline V gives CDR1 LGHNA, CDR2 YNFKEQ. The CDR3 spans 16 residues. Trimming took 4 bases from V and 3 from J, leaving 18 bases between them. The DNA for the CDR3 is TGTGCCAGCAGCCGCCGCATCCCACAGGGAGACACTGAAGCTTTCTTT. As protein: CASSRRIPQGDTEAFF.